Included here is one T cell receptor (beta chain) sequence, with context. Its specificity is unknown. PCR amplification relied on 60 Vbeta primers (plus 13 Jbeta primers). Method: immunoSEQ multiplex PCR; TCRdb's copy keeps in-frame clones and lacks some. The table lists about 180,000 clones, nearly 80% of them singletons. This sample is drawn from a study of cytomegalovirus exposure and HLA in healthy donors. Overall study findings and caveats: Immune exposure data for these donors was limited to CMV serostatus. Later analysis associated a missense DCLRE1C variant with TCR beta V- and J-gene trimming.

The TCR originated in a man aged 40-49 years in good health and CMV-seropositive. Sequencing was carried out using PBMCs.

CDR3 in DNA: TGTGCCTGGGGACATACGACCGGCTACGAGCAGTACTTC. Its translation is CAWGHTTGYEQYF. The chain uses TRBV30 and TRBJ2-7; the D gene is possibly TRBD1 (5 bases). Germline V lookup: CDR1 GTSNPN, CDR2 SVGIG (reference sequence). The CDR3 sequence is 13 residues long. V was shortened by 5 bases and J by 3 bases, with 14 bases between the two germline ends.